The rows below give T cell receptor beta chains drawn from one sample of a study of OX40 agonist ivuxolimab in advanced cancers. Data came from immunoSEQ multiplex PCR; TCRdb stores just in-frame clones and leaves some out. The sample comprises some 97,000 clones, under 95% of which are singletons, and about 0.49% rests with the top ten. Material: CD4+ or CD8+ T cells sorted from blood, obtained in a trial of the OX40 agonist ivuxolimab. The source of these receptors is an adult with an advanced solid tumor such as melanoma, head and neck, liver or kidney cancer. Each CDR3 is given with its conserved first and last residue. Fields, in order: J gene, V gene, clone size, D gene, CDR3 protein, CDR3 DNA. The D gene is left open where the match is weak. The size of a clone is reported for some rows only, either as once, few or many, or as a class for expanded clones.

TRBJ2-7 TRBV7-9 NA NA CASSLARSYEQYF TGTGCCAGCAGCTTAGCCCGATCCTACGAGCAGTACTTC
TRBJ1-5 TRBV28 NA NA CASRPQYLNQPQHF TGTGCCAGCAGACCCCAATACCTAAATCAGCCCCAGCATTTT
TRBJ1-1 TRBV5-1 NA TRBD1 CASSYRQGNTEAFF TGCGCCAGCAGCTACCGACAGGGCAACACTGAAGCTTTCTTT
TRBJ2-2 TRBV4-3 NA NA CASSQEGVVNTGELFF TGCGCCAGCAGCCAAGAAGGGGTGGTAAACACCGGGGAGCTGTTTTTT
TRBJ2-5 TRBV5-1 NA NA CASSSASSAQTQYF TGCGCCAGCAGCTCCGCCAGTTCGGCTCAGACCCAGTACTTC
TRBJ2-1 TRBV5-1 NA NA CASSFFAEASSYNEQFF TGCGCCAGCAGCTTCTTTGCGGAGGCGAGCTCCTACAATGAGCAGTTCTTC
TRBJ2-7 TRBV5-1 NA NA CASSFDSISYEQYF TGCGCCAGCAGCTTTGACTCGATTTCCTACGAGCAGTACTTC
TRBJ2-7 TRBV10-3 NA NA CAISEFSEQYF TGTGCCATCAGTGAGTTCTCCGAGCAGTACTTC
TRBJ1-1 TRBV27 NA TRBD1 CASSFRDRRNTEAFF TGTGCCAGCAGTTTCCGGGACAGGCGAAACACTGAAGCTTTCTTT
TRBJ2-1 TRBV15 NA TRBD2 CATNSGREYNEQFF TGTGCCACCAATAGCGGGAGGGAATACAATGAGCAGTTCTTC
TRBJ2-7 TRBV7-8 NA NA CASSLTASSLSYEQYF TGTGCCAGCAGTCTGACAGCTAGCAGCCTCTCCTACGAGCAGTACTTC
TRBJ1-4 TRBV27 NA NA CASRPKAGPRWEKLFF TGTGCCAGCCGCCCCAAAGCGGGACCTCGTTGGGAAAAACTGTTTTTT
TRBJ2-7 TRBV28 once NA CASSLSGSSYEQYF TGTGCCAGCAGTTTATCCGGGAGCTCCTACGAGCAGTACTTC
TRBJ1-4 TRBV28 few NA CASRGAGRVEKLFF TGTGCCAGCAGAGGGGCAGGACGGGTTGAAAAACTGTTTTTT
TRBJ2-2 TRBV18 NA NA CASSLGTLNTGELFF TGTGCCAGCTCACTCGGGACCCTGAACACCGGGGAGCTGTTTTTT
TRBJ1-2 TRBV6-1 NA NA CASSEAQGFGYTF TGTGCCAGCAGTGAAGCGCAGGGGTTCGGCTACACCTTC
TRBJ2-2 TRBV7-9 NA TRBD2 CASSSLAGEYTGELFF TGTGCCAGCAGCTCGCTAGCGGGAGAGTACACCGGGGAGCTGTTTTTT
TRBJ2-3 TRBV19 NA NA CASSTWRVTSTDTQYF TGTGCCAGCAGTACTTGGCGGGTTACTAGCACAGATACGCAGTATTTT
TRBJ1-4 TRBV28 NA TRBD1 CASRRRRGLQEKLFF TGTGCCAGCAGACGTCGAAGGGGGCTTCAAGAAAAACTGTTTTTT
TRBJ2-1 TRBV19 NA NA CASSTPPWGDRSYNEQFF TGTGCCAGTAGTACGCCCCCTTGGGGGGACCGCTCCTACAATGAGCAGTTCTTC